The rows below give T cell receptor beta chains drawn from one sample of a study of patients and donors after allogeneic stem cell transplantation. TCRdb re-called the RT-PCR reads through MiXCR, storing one row per CDR3 protein. The data contain 70,000 to 75,000 distinct CDR3 sequences, approximately 25% of them singletons. Sequenced sample: blood, either unsorted or a sorted T cell fraction (not recorded which). These receptors all stem from a human donor who was either an allogeneic HSCT recipient or a stem cell or donor lymphocyte infusion donor (not recorded which). It is not recorded whose cells these are; they may come from a transplant donor. Each CDR3 is given with its conserved first and last residue. The order of the fields is V gene, J gene, clone size, CDR3 protein. Clone sizes are given selectively: once, few, many, or a class where the clone is expanded.

V gene: TRBV11-2; J gene: TRBJ1-3; clone size: -; CDR3 protein: CASSLERRGSAGNTIYF
V gene: TRBV24-1; J gene: TRBJ1-4; clone size: few; CDR3 protein: CATSDSGEKLFF
V gene: TRBV6-1; J gene: TRBJ2-1; clone size: -; CDR3 protein: CASRPGLDYNEQFF
V gene: TRBV4-3; J gene: TRBJ1-2; clone size: -; CDR3 protein: CASSQEDSLNYGYTF
V gene: TRBV24-1; J gene: TRBJ2-2; clone size: -; CDR3 protein: CATSDHHTTRTGELFF
V gene: TRBV11-2; J gene: TRBJ2-1; clone size: -; CDR3 protein: CASSVLYNEQFF
V gene: TRBV5-6; J gene: TRBJ1-1; clone size: many; CDR3 protein: CASSLFNTAISEAFF
V gene: TRBV21-1; J gene: TRBJ1-5; clone size: -; CDR3 protein: CANKRKSGRKLDQPQHF
V gene: TRBV5-1; J gene: TRBJ1-1; clone size: -; CDR3 protein: CASTPGTLNTEAFF
V gene: TRBV20-1; J gene: TRBJ2-3; clone size: -; CDR3 protein: CSAPARGSSTDTQYF
V gene: TRBV9; J gene: TRBJ1-1; clone size: few; CDR3 protein: CASSVFGGTEAFF
V gene: TRBV7-8; J gene: TRBJ2-5; clone size: once; CDR3 protein: CASSLRQRQETQYF
V gene: TRBV12-3/TRBV12-4; J gene: TRBJ1-4; clone size: few; CDR3 protein: CASSYFDISEKLFF
V gene: TRBV28; J gene: TRBJ1-2; clone size: -; CDR3 protein: CASSLWAGYGYTF
V gene: TRBV7-6; J gene: TRBJ1-1; clone size: few; CDR3 protein: CASRPTGGTTEAFF
V gene: TRBV20-1; J gene: TRBJ1-1; clone size: -; CDR3 protein: CSPCTGGLNTEAFF
V gene: TRBV5-1; J gene: TRBJ2-1; clone size: -; CDR3 protein: CASNRFPSSYNEQFF
V gene: TRBV5-4; J gene: TRBJ2-1; clone size: -; CDR3 protein: CASSLARDSGGNNEQFF
V gene: TRBV6-2/TRBV6-3; J gene: TRBJ1-1; clone size: few; CDR3 protein: CASSWGQGADPNTEAFF
V gene: TRBV7-6; J gene: TRBJ1-5; clone size: -; CDR3 protein: CASSLRQGPDQPQHF
V gene: TRBV6-2/TRBV6-3; J gene: TRBJ1-1; clone size: -; CDR3 protein: CASSYAGVYTEAFF
V gene: TRBV4-1; J gene: TRBJ1-2; clone size: -; CDR3 protein: CASSQDAAEIYGYTF
V gene: TRBV20-1; J gene: TRBJ1-2; clone size: -; CDR3 protein: CSARGWDRSGYTF
V gene: TRBV7-2; J gene: TRBJ2-1; clone size: few; CDR3 protein: CASSTPARAYNEQFF
V gene: TRBV5-1; J gene: TRBJ2-3; clone size: -; CDR3 protein: CASSLRAGGLTDTQYF
V gene: TRBV4-2; J gene: TRBJ2-5; clone size: few; CDR3 protein: CASSQLTSGETQYF
V gene: TRBV10-3; J gene: TRBJ2-7; clone size: -; CDR3 protein: CAISVAPNYEQYF
V gene: TRBV12-3/TRBV12-4; J gene: TRBJ2-7; clone size: few; CDR3 protein: CASSRQGSSYEQYF
V gene: TRBV12-3/TRBV12-4; J gene: TRBJ1-2; clone size: -; CDR3 protein: CASSRTGTNYGYTF
V gene: TRBV7-6; J gene: TRBJ1-4; clone size: many; CDR3 protein: CASSTTGEKLFF
V gene: TRBV7-2; J gene: TRBJ1-1; clone size: many; CDR3 protein: CASSLPQTTEAFF